Sequencing of this TCR beta chain was carried out in a study of CD8 T cells in ankylosing spondylitis (TCRdb year 2017). Notes on the research overall: The study set out to find disease-linked TCR variants by profiling T cell receptor beta repertoires in ankylosing spondylitis patients and healthy donors. In total, the full study cohort was made up of 110 or so healthy donors and 25 ankylosing spondylitis patients. Peripheral blood samples were taken, and synovial fluid was additionally collected from ankylosing spondylitis patients. Points the paper makes about the study in general: A CD8+ phenotype was shown by the disease-linked clones, which were found at relatively low frequencies in peripheral blood. Blood from ankylosing spondylitis patients appeared to be characterized by a TCR beta motif made up of under ten highly homologous amino acid variants. The disease-linked clones were reported as significantly enriched in matched synovial fluid samples from ankylosing spondylitis patients. Some of the motif variants had been reported before in the synovial fluid and blood of reactive arthritis patients, a finding that suggests common disease-initiation mechanisms.

From the germline V gene, CDR1 is KGHDR and CDR2 is SFDVKD. Including the terminal cysteine and phenylalanine, the CDR3 comprises 15 residues. Kept here is only the CDR3 DNA, which spans 45 bases and is read in frame from base 1. The germline ends are 18 bases apart after V is trimmed by 7 bases and J by 6 bases. TCRdb shows the sequencer as Illumina HiSeq 2500. Quantitative 5'-RACE with molecular barcodes was used to prepare TCR beta libraries. Per the original workflow: A new computational method, built on a probabilistic model of VDJ rearrangement, was used to identify disease-linked TCR variants. In-frame beta chains were kept once TCRdb had trimmed the public reads at Q25 with fastp and called clones with MiXCR. Every CDR3 protein is listed once, alongside the most common genes and DNA of its rows. The V and J calls shown here were made by TCRdb, not taken from the authors' results. The sample records about 220,000 distinct CDR3 sequences, more than 25% of which are singletons. Together, the top ten hold 6.6% of the sample.

This clonotype was picked up a small number of times. The specificity of this receptor is unknown. Base qualities are not provided; no much larger clone lies one nucleotide away. The TCR sequence derives from a male donor with ankylosing spondylitis or in good health (not recorded which). Sequenced sample: blood, either unsorted or a sorted T cell fraction (not recorded which). The sequence links TRBV24-1 to TRBJ2-1, and possibly TRBD1, on 6 matching bases. This receptor carries the CDR3 CATSALRGTINEQFF. Read as DNA, the sequence is TGTGCCACCAGCGCACTCAGGGGCACGATCAATGAGCAGTTCTTC.